These T cell receptor beta chains were read from a single sample in a study of cytomegalovirus exposure and HLA in healthy donors. Only in-frame clones appear in the TCRdb table, and some are missing; sequencing was by immunoSEQ multiplex PCR. This repertoire shows around 99,000 clones, around 81% found once; its top ten account for around 2.2%. Sequenced input: PBMCs. Receptor source: a woman younger than 45 in good health and CMV-seronegative. The CDR3 runs from the conserved cysteine through the conserved F or W. The D gene is left open where the match is weak. Rows may omit the clone size; those that give it use once, few, many or a size class.

D: TRBD2
size: NA
J: TRBJ2-1
V: TRBV11-3
CDR3: CASSHGGGGFGNNEQFF
DNA: TGTGCCAGCAGCCATGGCGGGGGTGGGTTCGGGAACAATGAGCAGTTCTTC

D: TRBD2
size: NA
J: TRBJ2-7
V: TRBV13
CDR3: CASSSGTSGGHEQYF
DNA: TGTGCCAGCAGCTCCGGGACTAGCGGGGGCCACGAGCAGTACTTC

D: TRBD2
size: NA
J: TRBJ2-7
V: TRBV11-2
CDR3: CASSLGTSDVKQYF
DNA: TGTGCCAGCAGCTTGGGGACTAGCGATGTTAAGCAGTACTTC

D: NA
size: once
J: TRBJ2-6
V: TRBV7-3
CDR3: CARNPPLAGIGAGANVLTF
DNA: TGTGCCAGAAATCCCCCCCTAGCCGGGATCGGCGCTGGGGCCAACGTCCTGACTTTC

D: TRBD2
size: NA
J: TRBJ2-7
V: TRBV18
CDR3: CASSPTSGGTYEQYF
DNA: TGTGCCAGCTCACCGACTAGCGGGGGAACTTACGAGCAGTACTTC

D: TRBD1
size: once
J: TRBJ2-2
V: TRBV18
CDR3: CASSPYPQGTENTGELFF
DNA: TGTGCCAGCTCACCTTATCCACAGGGGACAGAGAACACCGGGGAGCTGTTTTTT

D: TRBD1
size: NA
J: TRBJ2-7
V: TRBV11-3
CDR3: CASSTRTGAGSYEQYF
DNA: TGTGCCAGCAGCACCCGAACAGGGGCGGGTTCCTACGAGCAGTACTTC

D: NA
size: NA
J: TRBJ2-3
V: TRBV11-2
CDR3: CASSLSRGWDTQYF
DNA: TGTGCCAGCAGCCTATCACGGGGGTGGGATACGCAGTATTTT

D: NA
size: NA
J: TRBJ1-4
V: TRBV29-1
CDR3: CSVREGEKLFF
DNA: TGCAGCGTGAGAGAGGGTGAAAAACTGTTTTTT

D: TRBD2
size: NA
J: TRBJ2-3
V: TRBV11-2
CDR3: CASRPAVSGITQYF
DNA: TGTGCCAGCAGGCCTGCGGTTAGCGGGATTACGCAGTATTTT

D: TRBD1
size: NA
J: TRBJ1-1
V: TRBV6-5
CDR3: CASSLDRAREAFF
DNA: TGTGCCAGCAGCCTCGACAGGGCACGTGAAGCTTTCTTT

D: TRBD2
size: NA
J: TRBJ2-1
V: TRBV29-1
CDR3: CSATGTSGSTLGEFF
DNA: TGCAGCGCAACTGGGACTAGCGGGAGTACTTTGGGGGAGTTCTTC

D: TRBD1
size: NA
J: TRBJ2-7
V: TRBV7-9
CDR3: CSSRDRGYYEQYF
DNA: TGTTCCAGCCGGGACAGGGGGTACTACGAGCAGTACTTC